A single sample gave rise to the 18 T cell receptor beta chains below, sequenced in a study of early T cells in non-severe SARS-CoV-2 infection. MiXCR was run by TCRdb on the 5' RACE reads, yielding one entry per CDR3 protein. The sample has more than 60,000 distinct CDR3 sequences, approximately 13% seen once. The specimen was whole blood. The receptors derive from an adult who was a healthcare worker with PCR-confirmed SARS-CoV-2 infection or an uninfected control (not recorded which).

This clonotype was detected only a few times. CDR3 sequence (DNA): TGTGCCAGCAGTTACGCAGGAGACGAGACCCAGTACTTC. This codes for CASSYAGDETQYF. The chain employs TRBV6-6 and TRBJ2-5, with D hard to call. Trimming took 2 bases from V and 5 from J, leaving 9 bases between them. In germline, CDR1 is MNHNY, CDR2 SVGAGI (reference sequence). The CDR3 is 13 amino acids.

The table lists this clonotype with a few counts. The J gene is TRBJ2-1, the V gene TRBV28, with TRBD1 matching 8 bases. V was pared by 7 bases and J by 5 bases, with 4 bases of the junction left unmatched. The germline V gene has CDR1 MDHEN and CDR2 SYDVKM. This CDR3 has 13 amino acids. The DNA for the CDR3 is TGTGCCAGCATCCAGGGGGCGGACAATGAGCAGTTCTTC. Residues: CASIQGADNEQFF.

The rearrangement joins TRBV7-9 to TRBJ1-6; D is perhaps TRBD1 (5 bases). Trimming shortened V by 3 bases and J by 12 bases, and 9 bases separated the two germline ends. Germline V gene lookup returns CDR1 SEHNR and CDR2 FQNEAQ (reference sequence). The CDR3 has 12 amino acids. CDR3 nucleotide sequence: TGTGCCAGCAGCTTGGGGGGAAAACCCCTCCACTTT. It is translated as CASSLGGKPLHF.

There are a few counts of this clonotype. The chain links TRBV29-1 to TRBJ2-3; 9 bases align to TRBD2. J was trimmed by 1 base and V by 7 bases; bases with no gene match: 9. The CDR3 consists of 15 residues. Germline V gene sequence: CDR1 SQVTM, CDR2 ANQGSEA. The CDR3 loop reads CSAELRTSGTDTQYF. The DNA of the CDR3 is TGCAGCGCCGAACTAAGGACTAGCGGCACAGATACGCAGTATTTT.

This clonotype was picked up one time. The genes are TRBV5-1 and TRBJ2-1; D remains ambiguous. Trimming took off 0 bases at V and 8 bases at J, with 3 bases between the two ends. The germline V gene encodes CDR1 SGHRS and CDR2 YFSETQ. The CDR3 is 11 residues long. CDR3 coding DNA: TGCGCCAGCAGCTTGGAGTATGAGCAGTTCTTC. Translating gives CASSLEYEQFF.

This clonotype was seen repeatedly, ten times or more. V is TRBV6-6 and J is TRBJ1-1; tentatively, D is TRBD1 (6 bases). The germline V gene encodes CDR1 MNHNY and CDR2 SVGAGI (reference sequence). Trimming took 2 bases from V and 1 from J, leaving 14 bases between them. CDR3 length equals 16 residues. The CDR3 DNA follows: TGTGCCAGCAGTTACCCTAAGACAGGATCGAACACTGAAGCTTTCTTT. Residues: CASSYPKTGSNTEAFF.

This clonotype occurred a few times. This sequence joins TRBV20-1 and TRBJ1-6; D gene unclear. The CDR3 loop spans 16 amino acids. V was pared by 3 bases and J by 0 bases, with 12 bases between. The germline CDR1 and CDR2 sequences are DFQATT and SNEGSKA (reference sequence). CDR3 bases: TGCAGTGCTAGGCACCCCCAGAGCTCCTATAATTCACCCCTCCACTTT. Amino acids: CSARHPQSSYNSPLHF.

The CDR3 DNA is TGCGCCAGCAGCCCACCATTGACAGGGGGAGGCACAGATACGCAGTATTTT. It is translated as CASSPPLTGGGTDTQYF. V and J are TRBV5-1 and TRBJ2-3; 9 positions match TRBD1. This CDR3 has 17 amino acids. CDR1 SGHRS and CDR2 YFSETQ come from the germline V gene. Germline trimming cut 4 bases from V and 1 base from J; bases unmatched to any gene: 10.

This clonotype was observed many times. The CDR3: CASSFPGPTSYNEQFF. The CDR3 DNA follows: TGTGCCAGCAGTTTCCCGGGACCGACCTCCTACAATGAGCAGTTCTTC. V gene TRBV27 combines with J gene TRBJ2-1, with D perhaps being TRBD1 or TRBD2 (5 bases each). The CDR3 extends over 16 amino acids. Germline loops: CDR1 MNHEY, CDR2 SMNVEV (reference sequence). V was pared by 3 bases and J by 0 bases, with 12 bases between.

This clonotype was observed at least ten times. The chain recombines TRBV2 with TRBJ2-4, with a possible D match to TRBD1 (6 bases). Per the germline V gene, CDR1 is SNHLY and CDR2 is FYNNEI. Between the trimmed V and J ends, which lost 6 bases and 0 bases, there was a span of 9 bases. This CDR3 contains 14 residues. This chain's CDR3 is CASRQGQAKNIQYF. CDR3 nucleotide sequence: TGTGCCAGCAGACAGGGTCAAGCCAAAAACATTCAGTACTTC.

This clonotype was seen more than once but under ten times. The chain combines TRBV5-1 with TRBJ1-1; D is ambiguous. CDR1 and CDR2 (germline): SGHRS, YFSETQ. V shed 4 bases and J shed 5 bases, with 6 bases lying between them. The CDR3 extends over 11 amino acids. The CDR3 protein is CASSSETEAFF. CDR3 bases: TGCGCCAGCAGCAGTGAAACTGAAGCTTTCTTT.

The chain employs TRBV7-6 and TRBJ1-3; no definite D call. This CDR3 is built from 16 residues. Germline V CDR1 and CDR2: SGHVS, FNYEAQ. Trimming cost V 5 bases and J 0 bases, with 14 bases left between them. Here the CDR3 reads CASSPAGHLSGNTIYF. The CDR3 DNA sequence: TGTGCCAGCAGCCCAGCTGGGCACCTCTCTGGAAACACCATATATTTT.

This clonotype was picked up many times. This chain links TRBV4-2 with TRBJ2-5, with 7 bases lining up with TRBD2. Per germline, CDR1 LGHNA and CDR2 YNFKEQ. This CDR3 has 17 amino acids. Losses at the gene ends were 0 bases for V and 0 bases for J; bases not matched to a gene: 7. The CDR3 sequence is CASSQESSGLYQETQYF. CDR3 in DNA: TGTGCCAGCAGCCAAGAGTCTAGCGGATTGTACCAAGAGACCCAGTACTTC.

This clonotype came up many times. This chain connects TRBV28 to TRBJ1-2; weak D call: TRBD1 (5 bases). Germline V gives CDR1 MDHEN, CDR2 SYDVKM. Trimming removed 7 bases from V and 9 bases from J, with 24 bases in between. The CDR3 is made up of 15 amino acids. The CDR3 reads CASTLAVAGRGRYTF. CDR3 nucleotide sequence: TGTGCCAGCACCCTTGCCGTGGCTGGGAGGGGACGCTACACCTTC.

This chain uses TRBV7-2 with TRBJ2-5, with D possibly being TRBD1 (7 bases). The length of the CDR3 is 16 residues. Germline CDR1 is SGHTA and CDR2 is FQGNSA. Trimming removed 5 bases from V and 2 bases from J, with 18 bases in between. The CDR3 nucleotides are TGTGCCAGCAGCACTTCAGGGGGGCCCGGACAAGAGACCCAGTACTTC. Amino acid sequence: CASSTSGGPGQETQYF.

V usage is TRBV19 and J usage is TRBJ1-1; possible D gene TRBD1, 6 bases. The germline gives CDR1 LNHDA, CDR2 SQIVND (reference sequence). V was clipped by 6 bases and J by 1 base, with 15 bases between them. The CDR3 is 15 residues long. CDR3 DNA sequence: TGTGCCAGTAGCCTCTCAGGGGATTGGAACACTGAAGCTTTCTTT. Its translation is CASSLSGDWNTEAFF.

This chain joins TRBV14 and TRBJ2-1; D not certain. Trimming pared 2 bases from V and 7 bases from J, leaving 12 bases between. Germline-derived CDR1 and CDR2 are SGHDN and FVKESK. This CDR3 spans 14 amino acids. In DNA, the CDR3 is TGTGCCAGCAGCCAATGGGTCCTGGGGAATGAGCAGTTCTTC. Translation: CASSQWVLGNEQFF.

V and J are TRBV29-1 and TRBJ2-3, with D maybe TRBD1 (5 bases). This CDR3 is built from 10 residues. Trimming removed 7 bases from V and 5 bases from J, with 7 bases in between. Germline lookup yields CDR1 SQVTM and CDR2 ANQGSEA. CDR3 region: CSAGQDTQYF. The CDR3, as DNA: TGCAGCGCAGGGCAAGATACGCAGTATTTT.